Sequencing of this T cell receptor beta chain was carried out in a study of blood T cell repertoires in COVID-19. Study as a whole: Samples taken during acute and convalescent COVID-19 were collected in the United States, Italy and Spain. The cDNA or gDNA used as material had been derived from T cells, B-cell-depleted T cells, or PBMCs.

Authors' analysis steps: Reference gene primer amplification gave estimated nucleated cell counts. Sequencing was performed with immunoSEQ multiplex PCR; in TCRdb, only in-frame clones are kept and a portion is missing. D and trimming come from the DNA, and the V and J calls and clone size come from that table. The sample has approximately 100,000 clones; 75% to 85% are singletons. J gave up 0 bases and V 4 bases, and 5 bases lay outside the gene matches. Germline-derived CDR1 and CDR2 are MNHEY and SVGEGT. The CDR3 spans 15 residues. The specimen sequenced was peripheral blood. The chain uses TRBV6-2 or TRBV6-3 and TRBJ1-2, with 7 positions matching TRBD1. The receptor comes from a man in his sixties or seventies with acute or convalescent COVID-19. The CDR3 nucleotides read TGTGCCAGCAGTTCGCCCGACAGGGCTAACTATGGCTACACCTTC. It yields the protein CASSSPDRANYGYTF.